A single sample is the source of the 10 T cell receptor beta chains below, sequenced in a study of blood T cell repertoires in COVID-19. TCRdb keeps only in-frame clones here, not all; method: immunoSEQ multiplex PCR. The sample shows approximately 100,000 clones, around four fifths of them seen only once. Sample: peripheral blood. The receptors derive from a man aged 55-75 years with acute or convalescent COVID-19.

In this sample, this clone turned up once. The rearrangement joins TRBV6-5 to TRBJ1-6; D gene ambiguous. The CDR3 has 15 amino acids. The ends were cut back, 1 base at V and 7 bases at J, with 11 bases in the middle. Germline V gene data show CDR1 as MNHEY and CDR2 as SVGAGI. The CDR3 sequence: CASSYYTGTNSPLHF. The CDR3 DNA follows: TGTGCCAGCAGTTACTATACGGGAACCAATTCACCCCTCCACTTT.

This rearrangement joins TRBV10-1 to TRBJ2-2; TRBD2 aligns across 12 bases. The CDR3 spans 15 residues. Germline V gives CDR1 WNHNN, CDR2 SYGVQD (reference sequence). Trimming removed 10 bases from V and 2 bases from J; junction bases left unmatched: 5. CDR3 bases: TGCGCCACACCGGGACTAGCGGGCAACACCGGGGAGCTGTTTTTT. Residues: CATPGLAGNTGELFF.

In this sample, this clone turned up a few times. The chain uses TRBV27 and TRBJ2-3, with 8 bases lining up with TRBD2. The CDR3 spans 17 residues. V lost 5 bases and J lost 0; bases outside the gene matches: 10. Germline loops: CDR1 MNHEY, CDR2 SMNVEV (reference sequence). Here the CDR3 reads CASSPHNLAGSTDTQYF. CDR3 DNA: TGTGCCAGCAGTCCCCACAACTTAGCGGGAAGCACAGATACGCAGTATTTT.

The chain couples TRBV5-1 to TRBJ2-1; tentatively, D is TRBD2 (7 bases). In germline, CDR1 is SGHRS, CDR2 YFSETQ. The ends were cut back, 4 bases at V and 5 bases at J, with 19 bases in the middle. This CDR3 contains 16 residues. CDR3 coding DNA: TGCGCCAGCAGCCGGGGAGGGGGTACGTCCAACAATGAGCAGTTCTTC. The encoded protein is CASSRGGGTSNNEQFF.

CDR3 nucleotide sequence: TGTGCCACAGCCGGGGGGGCTCCGAACACCGGGGAGCTGTTTTTT. Amino acid sequence: CATAGGAPNTGELFF. This sequence joins TRBV24-1 and TRBJ2-2, with 8 bases lining up with TRBD2. Germline CDR1 is KGHDR and CDR2 is SFDVKD. This CDR3 comprises 15 residues. V dropped 10 bases and J dropped 0; count of bases not matched to a gene: 6.

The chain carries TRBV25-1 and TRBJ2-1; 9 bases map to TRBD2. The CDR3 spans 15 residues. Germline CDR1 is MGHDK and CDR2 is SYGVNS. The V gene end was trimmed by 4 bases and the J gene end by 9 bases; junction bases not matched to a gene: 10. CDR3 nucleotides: TGTGCCAGCAGTGGCGGACTAGCGCAAAGGGGTGAGCAGTTCTTC. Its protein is CASSGGLAQRGEQFF.

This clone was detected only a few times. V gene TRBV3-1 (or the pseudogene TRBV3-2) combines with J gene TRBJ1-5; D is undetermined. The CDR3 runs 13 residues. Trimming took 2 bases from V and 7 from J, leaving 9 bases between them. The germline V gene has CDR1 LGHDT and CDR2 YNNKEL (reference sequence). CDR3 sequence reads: CASSQFSGQPQHF. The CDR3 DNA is TGTGCCAGCAGCCAATTTTCCGGGCAGCCCCAGCATTTT.

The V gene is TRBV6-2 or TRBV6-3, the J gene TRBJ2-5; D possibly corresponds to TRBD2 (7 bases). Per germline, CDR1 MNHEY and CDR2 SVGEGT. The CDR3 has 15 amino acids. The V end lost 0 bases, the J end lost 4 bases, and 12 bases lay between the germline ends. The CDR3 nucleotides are TGTGCCAGCAGTTACTCGGGGGGGGCAGGAGAGACCCAGTACTTC. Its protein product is CASSYSGGAGETQYF.

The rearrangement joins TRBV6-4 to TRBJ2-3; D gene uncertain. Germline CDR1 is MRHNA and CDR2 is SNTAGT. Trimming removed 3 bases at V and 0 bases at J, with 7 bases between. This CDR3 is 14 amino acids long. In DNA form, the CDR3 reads TGTGCCAGCAGTGAACTCGCTAGCACAGATACGCAGTATTTT. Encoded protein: CASSELASTDTQYF.

The CDR3 coding sequence is TGTGCCAGCAGTGAAGAACAGGACTATGGCTACACCTTC. Its translation is CASSEEQDYGYTF. V is TRBV2 and J is TRBJ1-2, with D possibly being TRBD1 (5 bases). Per germline, CDR1 SNHLY and CDR2 FYNNEI. The CDR3 is 13 amino acids. V was shortened by 1 base and J by 3 bases, with 6 bases between the two germline ends.